The 6 T cell receptor beta chains given below trace back to one sample, sequenced in a study of Ad26.COV2.S vaccination and SARS-CoV-2 variants. Treatment here: roughly 19 received Ad26.COV2.S at low or high dose, single or two shots; roughly 5 received placebo; per-sample allocation not given. Following the first vaccine or placebo injection, samples were taken on day 63. Repertoires were generated with immunoSEQ multiplex PCR, while TCRdb's copy carries only in-frame clones and drops some. Seen here are some 640,000 clones, roughly 90% observed once, and the top ten hold around 1.5%. The sample here was peripheral blood, taken in a trial of Ad26.COV2.S vaccine versus placebo. The receptors were sampled from a person between 18 and 65 years old who received the Ad26.COV2.S COVID-19 vaccine or a placebo.

V gene TRBV10-3 combines with J gene TRBJ1-6; no reliable D call. Germline V gene data show CDR1 as ENHRY and CDR2 as SYGVKD. The ends were cut back, 8 bases at V and 6 bases at J, with 14 bases in the middle. This CDR3 has 14 amino acids. The CDR3 reads CAIGVNIRNSPLHF. The CDR3 bases are TGTGCCATCGGAGTGAACATTCGTAATTCACCCCTCCACTTT.

The chain carries TRBV27 and TRBJ2-1; a possible D gene is TRBD2 (6 bases). V was clipped by 8 bases and J by 9 bases, with 26 bases between them. This CDR3 is built from 16 residues. Per germline, CDR1 MNHEY and CDR2 SMNVEV (reference sequence). The CDR3 DNA sequence: TGTGCCAGCGTGCTTAGGGGAGGAGTAGGCGGCACTGAGCAGTTCTTC. Translation gives CASVLRGGVGGTEQFF.

The chain is built from TRBV19 and TRBJ2-6, with D unresolved. Trimming removed 2 bases from V and 0 bases from J, with 11 bases in between. Germline lookup yields CDR1 LNHDA and CDR2 SQIVND (reference sequence). This CDR3 is 17 amino acids long. CDR3 DNA sequence: TGTGCCAGTAGTATATGGCAGCTAAGCTCTGGGGCCAACGTCCTGACTTTC. Translated: CASSIWQLSSGANVLTF.

V and J are TRBV19 and TRBJ1-2, with 9 bases aligning to TRBD1. The CDR3 runs to 14 residues. Germline assignment: CDR1 LNHDA and CDR2 SQIVND (reference sequence). Trimming at V came to 5 bases and at J to 4 bases, leaving 5 bases not matched to a gene. CDR3 sequence: CASSYRGQVYGYTF. CDR3 sequence (DNA): TGTGCCAGTAGTTACAGGGGGCAAGTCTATGGCTACACCTTC.

The V gene is TRBV20-1, the J gene TRBJ2-1; D not certain. Trimming left V 7 bases short and J 6 bases short, with 10 bases between. Germline V gene sequence: CDR1 DFQATT, CDR2 SNEGSKA (reference sequence). This CDR3 comprises 11 residues. CDR3 sequence reads: CSVLVGNEQFF. The CDR3 bases are TGCAGTGTATTGGTGGGCAATGAGCAGTTCTTC.

J is TRBJ2-1 and V is TRBV20-1; no clear D. The CDR3 contains 11 residues. Germline V CDR1 and CDR2: DFQATT, SNEGSKA (reference sequence). Trimming cost V 4 bases and J 3 bases, with 4 bases left between them. The chain's CDR3 is CSAIYYNEQFF. The CDR3 nucleotides are TGCAGTGCTATCTACTACAATGAGCAGTTCTTC.